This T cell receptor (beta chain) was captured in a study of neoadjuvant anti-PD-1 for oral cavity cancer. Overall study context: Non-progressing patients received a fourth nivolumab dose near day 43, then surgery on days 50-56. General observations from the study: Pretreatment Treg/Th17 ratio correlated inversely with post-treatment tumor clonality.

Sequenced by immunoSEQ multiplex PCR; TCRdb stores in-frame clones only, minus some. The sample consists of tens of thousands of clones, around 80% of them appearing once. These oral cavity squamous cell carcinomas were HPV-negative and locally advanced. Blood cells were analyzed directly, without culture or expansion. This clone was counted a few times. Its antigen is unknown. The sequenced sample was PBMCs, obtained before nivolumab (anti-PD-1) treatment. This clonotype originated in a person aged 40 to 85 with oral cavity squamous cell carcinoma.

CDR3 sequence: CASSPGGGAYGYTF. In nucleotides, the CDR3 is TGCGCCAGCAGCCCGGGAGGTGGGGCCTATGGCTACACCTTC. The V gene is TRBV5-1, the J gene TRBJ1-2, with a tentative D call TRBD1 (5 bases). This CDR3 is built from 14 residues. Trimming removed 4 bases from V and 4 bases from J, with 14 bases in between. Germline assignment: CDR1 SGHRS and CDR2 YFSETQ.